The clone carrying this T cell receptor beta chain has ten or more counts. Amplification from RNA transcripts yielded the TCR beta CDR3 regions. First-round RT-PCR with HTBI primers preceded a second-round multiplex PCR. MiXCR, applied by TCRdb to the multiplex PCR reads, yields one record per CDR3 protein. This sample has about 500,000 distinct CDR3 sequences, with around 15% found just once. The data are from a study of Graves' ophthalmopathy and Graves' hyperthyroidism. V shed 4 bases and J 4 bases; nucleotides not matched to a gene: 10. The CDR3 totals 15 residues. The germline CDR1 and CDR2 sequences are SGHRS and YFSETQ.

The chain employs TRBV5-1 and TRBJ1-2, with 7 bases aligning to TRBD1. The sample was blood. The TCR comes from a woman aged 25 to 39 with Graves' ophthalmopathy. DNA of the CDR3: TGCGCCAGCAGCGCCGACACAGGGGAGGCCTATGGCTACACCTTC. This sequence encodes CASSADTGEAYGYTF.